This TCR beta chain stems from a study of blood T cells in healthy people across ages. This clonotype has only a few counts. Its target is unknown. Study-level results: Possibly, changes in expanded clonotypes were confounded because donor CMV status was unknown.

Combining a sample-barcoded 5' primer with a J-beta primer mix, a second PCR ran for about 7 to 11 cycles. A template-switch adaptor with 12 random nucleotides tagged each cDNA molecule. Samples each returned at least 3 million CDR3-containing paired-end reads. MiXCR, run by TCRdb on the 5' RACE reads, gives a single entry per CDR3 protein. Altogether 1,300,000 or so distinct CDR3 sequences are present, 45% to 70% being singletons, with the ten largest covering 5.5% to 8%. Germline-derived CDR1 and CDR2 are LGHNA and YNFKEQ. J was trimmed by 4 bases and V by 4 bases; bases with no gene match: 9. The CDR3 is made up of 16 amino acids. Caucasian, healthy and from Russia, the donors were aged between 6 and 90.

The clonotype originates from a man younger than 30 in good health. The chain employs TRBV4-2 and TRBJ2-2; TRBD2 matches 7 bases. The sequenced material came from blood. The CDR3: CASSPRSGMITGELFF. DNA of the CDR3: TGTGCCAGCAGCCCGAGGAGCGGGATGATCACCGGGGAGCTGTTTTTT.